The 28 T cell receptor beta chains listed next were all sequenced from one sample in a study of cytomegalovirus exposure and HLA in healthy donors. The PCR employed 60 Vbeta primers together with 13 Jbeta primers. Libraries were prepared by immunoSEQ multiplex PCR; TCRdb keeps only in-frame clonotypes and omits some of them. The sample records about 200,000 clones, approximately 70% being singletons. Sequenced: PBMCs. Receptor source: a woman in her 30s in good health and CMV-seronegative.

The chain uses TRBV6-6 and TRBJ1-1; D is ambiguous. This CDR3 is built from 14 residues. V dropped 0 bases and J dropped 6 bases, with 11 bases sitting between them. The V gene's germline CDR1 is MNHNY and CDR2 SVGAGI (reference sequence). Here the CDR3 DNA reads TGTGCCAGCAGTTACTCGACGACTCTCTCTGAAGCTTTCTTT. It encodes CASSYSTTLSEAFF.

This chain connects TRBV27 to TRBJ1-4; D unresolved. The CDR3 has 15 residues. Germline CDR1 reads MNHEY; CDR2 reads SMNVEV (reference sequence). V shed 2 bases and J shed 3 bases, with 10 bases lying between them. The CDR3 DNA reads TGTGCCAGCAGTTTACGAGGGCTGGCTAATGAAAAACTGTTTTTT. The encoded protein is CASSLRGLANEKLFF.

About this clone: A read error may account for a junction end that differs from germline. The chain joins TRBV25-1 to TRBJ1-6, with TRBD1 identical over 8 bases. This CDR3 is built from 12 residues. The V gene's germline CDR1 is MGHDK and CDR2 SYGVNS. CDR3 nucleotides: TGTGCCAGCAGTGCCTCGGACAGGGAGCGCTACTTT. Amino acid sequence: CASSASDRERYF.

V and J are TRBV7-9 and TRBJ2-7, with 9 bases that match TRBD2. The length of the CDR3 is 15 residues. In germline, CDR1 is SEHNR, CDR2 FQNEAQ (reference sequence). V trimming: 2 bases; J trimming: 3 bases; junction bases outside the gene matches: 5. The CDR3 loop is CASSLKGSGGYEQYF. The CDR3 coding sequence is TGTGCCAGCAGCTTAAAGGGTAGCGGGGGCTACGAGCAGTACTTC.

The V and J genes are TRBV2 and TRBJ2-5; perhaps TRBD2 as D (7 bases). The germline V gene encodes CDR1 SNHLY and CDR2 FYNNEI. The CDR3 is 14 amino acids. V lost 6 bases and J 1 base, leaving 12 bases between the germline ends. This chain's CDR3 is CASSQGGVQETQYF. The DNA of the CDR3 is TGTGCCAGCAGCCAAGGGGGGGTCCAAGAGACCCAGTACTTC. Full variable domain (missing parts from reference TRBV2 and TRBJ2-5): EPEVTQTPSHQVTQMGQEVILRCVPISNHLYFYWYRQILGQKVEFLVSFYNNEISEKSEIFDDQFSVERPDGSNFTLKIRSTKLEDSAMYFCASSQGGVQETQYFGPGTRLLVL.

CDR3 sequence: CASSFGAEKLFF. CDR3 DNA: TGTGCCAGCAGCTTTGGGGCCGAAAAACTGTTTTTT. The rearrangement joins TRBV11-2 to TRBJ1-4, with D tentatively TRBD1 (5 bases). In germline, CDR1 is SGHAT, CDR2 FQNNGV. CDR3 size: 12 residues. Between the trimmed V and J ends, which lost 3 bases and 8 bases, there was a span of 7 bases.

V usage is TRBV12-5 and J usage is TRBJ2-1; 8 bases are shared with TRBD2. The CDR3 consists of 14 residues. Germline CDR1 and CDR2: LGHNT and FRNRAP. V lost 6 bases to trimming and J lost 11 bases; unmatched junction nucleotides: 12. The CDR3 DNA follows: TGTGCTAGTGGCCCAACGACTAGCGCGGTTAAGCAGTTCTTC. Amino acids: CASGPTTSAVKQFF.

The rearrangement uses TRBV2 and TRBJ1-5, with a tentative D call TRBD1 (6 bases). This CDR3 contains 13 residues. Germline-derived CDR1 and CDR2 are SNHLY and FYNNEI. Trimming cost V 10 bases and J 7 bases, with 17 bases left between them. CDR3 nucleotides: TGTGCCACCACCATGTGGGGGGGCCAGCCCCAGCATTTT. The encoded protein is CATTMWGGQPQHF.

This clone appeared once. The chain uses TRBV4-1 and TRBJ2-1, with TRBD2 matching over 8 bases. The ends lost 4 bases at V and 10 bases at J; junction bases unmatched: 9. This CDR3 has 14 amino acids. From germline, CDR1 is MGHRA and CDR2 YSYEKL. The CDR3 protein is CASSPLSGRGEQFF. Here the CDR3 DNA reads TGCGCCAGCAGCCCCTTAAGCGGGAGAGGCGAGCAGTTCTTC.

The chain couples TRBV9 to TRBJ1-2, with 8 bases matching TRBD1. Trimming cost V 1 base and J 1 base; bases outside gene matches: 3. Germline V gene sequence: CDR1 SGDLS, CDR2 YYNGEE. The CDR3 consists of 15 residues. CDR3 sequence: CASSVQGADNYGYTF. CDR3 nucleotide sequence: TGTGCCAGCAGCGTACAGGGGGCGGATAACTATGGCTACACCTTC.

This clone was seen a single time. The chain uses TRBV10-3 and TRBJ1-4; 8 bases fit TRBD1. The length of the CDR3 is 15 residues. Losses at the gene ends were 4 bases for V and 7 bases for J; bases not matched to a gene: 8. CDR1 ENHRY and CDR2 SYGVKD come from the germline V gene. The CDR3, as DNA: TGTGCCATCAGTGGGGAACAGGGGGTCTCTGAAAAACTGTTTTTT. This gives the protein CAISGEQGVSEKLFF.

This clone was seen only a few times. The chain links TRBV4-1 to TRBJ1-4; 8 positions match TRBD1. The CDR3 has 20 residues. The junction had 15 bases not matched to a gene; V was cut back by 3 bases and J by 0 bases. Germline V gene data show CDR1 as MGHRA and CDR2 as YSYEKL. In nucleotides, the CDR3 is TGCGCCAGCAGCCACCCAAGTCGACAGGGGCCGGGGGCAACTAATGAAAAACTGTTTTTT. Translation gives CASSHPSRQGPGATNEKLFF.

The chain is built from TRBV12-5 and TRBJ2-7, with D tentatively TRBD1 (5 bases). V was trimmed by 3 bases and J by 3 bases, leaving 15 bases between them. The CDR3 length is 15 residues. The V gene's germline CDR1 is LGHNT and CDR2 FRNRAP. The CDR3 sequence: CASGLGDATNYEQYF. The DNA for the CDR3 is TGTGCTAGTGGTTTAGGGGATGCAACTAACTACGAGCAGTACTTC.

The rearrangement uses TRBV19 and TRBJ2-1; no clear D. This CDR3 comprises 10 residues. The germline V gene has CDR1 LNHDA and CDR2 SQIVND (reference sequence). V was cut by 6 bases and J by 9 bases, with 6 bases left in between. CDR3 DNA sequence: TGTGCCAGTAGCGCCGGTGAGCAGTTCTTC. Translation: CASSAGEQFF.

The chain recombines TRBV10-3 with TRBJ1-3; D uncertain. The CDR3 extends over 15 amino acids. Trimming cost V 0 bases and J 0 bases, with 6 bases left between them. Germline values: CDR1 ENHRY, CDR2 SYGVKD. The DNA of the CDR3 is TGTGCCATCAGTGAGTCGGAGGACTCTGGAAACACCATATATTTT. As protein: CAISESEDSGNTIYF.

The rearrangement links TRBV5-4 to TRBJ2-1, with 14 bases matching TRBD2. The CDR3 length is 16 residues. Trimming cost V 4 bases and J 9 bases; bases outside gene matches: 9. Germline values: CDR1 SGHNT, CDR2 YYREEE (reference sequence). CDR3 sequence reads: CASSRQGLAGDIEQFF. The CDR3 region has the DNA TGTGCCAGCAGCCGACAGGGACTAGCGGGAGACATTGAGCAGTTCTTC.

CDR3 loop: CASSLTQGDEQYF. Here the CDR3 DNA reads TGTGCCAGCAGCTTAACTCAGGGGGACGAGCAGTACTTC. The chain combines TRBV7-2 with TRBJ2-7; the match to TRBD1 covers 7 bases. V was pared by 2 bases and J by 5 bases, with 3 bases of the junction left unmatched. There are 13 residues in the CDR3. Germline lookup yields CDR1 SGHTA and CDR2 FQGNSA. Looking up the rest from reference TRBV7-2 and TRBJ2-7 gives the full variable domain: GAGVSQSPSNKVTEKGKDVELRCDPISGHTALYWYRQSLGQGLEFLIYFQGNSAPDKSGLPSDRFSAERTGGSVSTLTIQRTQQEDSAVYLCASSLTQGDEQYFGPGTRLTVT.

This clone was found a few times. J is TRBJ2-5 and V is TRBV19; D perhaps matches TRBD2 (5 bases). V gave up 4 bases and J gave up 0 bases, with 9 bases separating them. Germline V gene lookup returns CDR1 LNHDA and CDR2 SQIVND (reference sequence). The CDR3 spans 14 residues. As DNA, the CDR3 is TGTGCCAGTAGTACCCCGGGGTACCAAGAGACCCAGTACTTC. Its protein is CASSTPGYQETQYF.

The V gene is TRBV7-3, the J gene TRBJ1-1; TRBD1 is a possible D gene (6 bases). The CDR3 consists of 16 residues. Germline lookup yields CDR1 SGHTA and CDR2 FQGTGA. V lost 5 bases, J lost 2 bases, and 18 bases lay in between. CDR3 sequence reads: CASSEQPGGANTEAFF. The CDR3 bases are TGTGCCAGCAGCGAACAGCCGGGGGGGGCAAACACTGAAGCTTTCTTT.

This clone turned up a few times. This rearrangement joins TRBV7-8 to TRBJ2-7; 7 bases match TRBD2. The CDR3 has 15 residues. Germline CDR1 reads SGHVS; CDR2 reads FQNEAQ. The V gene end was trimmed by 3 bases and the J gene end by 2 bases; junction bases not matched to a gene: 7. This chain's CDR3 is CASSFERDPTYEQYF. As DNA, the CDR3 is TGTGCCAGCAGCTTCGAGCGGGACCCCACCTACGAGCAGTACTTC.

This clone was recorded only once. The CDR3 DNA is TGTGCCAGCAGTGCGGGACAGTCTCAAGAAAAACTGTTTTTT. This translates into CASSAGQSQEKLFF. The J gene is TRBJ1-4, the V gene TRBV6-5; TRBD1 agrees at 7 bases. The CDR3 is 14 residues long. With V trimmed by 5 bases and J by 8 bases, 8 bases remained unmatched. The germline CDR1 and CDR2 sequences are MNHEY and SVGAGI.

This clone was detected only once. This chain joins TRBV2 and TRBJ1-6, with TRBD1 matching 11 bases. Trimming at V came to 6 bases and at J to 9 bases, leaving 1 base not matched to a gene. The length of the CDR3 is 13 residues. The V gene's germline CDR1 is SNHLY and CDR2 FYNNEI. The CDR3: CASRGQGASPLHF. In DNA, the CDR3 is TGTGCCAGCAGAGGACAGGGGGCTTCACCCCTCCACTTT. Variable domain in full (rest from reference TRBV2 and TRBJ1-6): EPEVTQTPSHQVTQMGQEVILRCVPISNHLYFYWYRQILGQKVEFLVSFYNNEISEKSEIFDDQFSVERPDGSNFTLKIRSTKLEDSAMYFCASRGQGASPLHFGNGTRLTVT.

The V gene is TRBV18, the J gene TRBJ2-5; 10 bases are shared with TRBD2. Germline V gene lookup returns CDR1 KGHSH and CDR2 LQKENI. V lost 7 bases, J lost 5 bases, and 13 bases stayed unmatched. The CDR3 runs to 16 residues. The CDR3 DNA reads as TGTGCCAGCTTCGGACCGGAGGGACTAGCGTCGGAGACCCAGTACTTC. Amino acid sequence: CASFGPEGLASETQYF.

CDR3 protein: CASSWTGRQPQHF. The CDR3 nucleotides read TGTGCCAGCAGTTGGACAGGGCGCCAGCCCCAGCATTTT. This sequence joins TRBV27 and TRBJ1-5; 8 bases match TRBD1. V lost 4 bases and J lost 7; bases outside the gene matches: 3. Germline V lookup: CDR1 MNHEY, CDR2 SMNVEV (reference sequence). The length of the CDR3 is 13 residues.

This chain links TRBV5-1 with TRBJ2-3, with TRBD2 identical over 13 bases. The CDR3 covers 16 residues. V trimming: 1 base; J trimming: 5 bases; junction bases outside the gene matches: 4. In germline, CDR1 is SGHRS, CDR2 YFSETQ. CDR3 region: CASSLTSGGAVDTQYF. Written as DNA, the CDR3 is TGCGCCAGCAGCTTGACTAGCGGGGGGGCTGTAGATACGCAGTATTTT.

This chain links TRBV4-1 with TRBJ1-1, with D possibly being TRBD1 (6 bases). Trimming stripped 5 bases from V and 5 bases from J, with 12 bases between. The germline V gene has CDR1 MGHRA and CDR2 YSYEKL. This CDR3 has 13 amino acids. CDR3 sequence (DNA): TGCGCCAGCAGCTGGGGGCGGGGGACTGAAGCTTTCTTT. Amino acids: CASSWGRGTEAFF.

The CDR3 sequence: CASSLQGSTYSNQPQHF. The CDR3 DNA sequence: TGTGCCAGCAGCTTACAGGGGAGTACTTATAGCAATCAGCCCCAGCATTTT. The chain uses TRBV7-2 and TRBJ1-5, with a possible D match to TRBD1 (6 bases). From germline, CDR1 is SGHTA and CDR2 FQGNSA. The CDR3 loop spans 17 amino acids. Trimming cost V 2 bases and J 0 bases, with 14 bases left between them.

V usage is TRBV19 and J usage is TRBJ1-1; no clear D gene. V was shortened by 2 bases and J by 8 bases, with 12 bases between the two germline ends. Germline assignment: CDR1 LNHDA and CDR2 SQIVND (reference sequence). The CDR3 length is 13 residues. The CDR3: CASSISRESEAFF. The CDR3 DNA reads as TGTGCCAGTAGTATAAGTAGGGAGTCAGAAGCTTTCTTT. Looking up the rest from reference TRBV19 and TRBJ1-1 gives the full variable domain: DGGITQSPKYLFRKEGQNVTLSCEQNLNHDAMYWYRQDPGQGLRLIYYSQIVNDFQKGDIAEGYSVSREKKESFPLTVTSAQKNPTAFYLCASSISRESEAFFGQGTRLTVV.